This is a list of T cell receptor beta chains from one sample in a study of T cell responses to AZD1222 COVID-19 vaccine. Libraries were prepared by immunoSEQ multiplex PCR; TCRdb keeps only in-frame clonotypes and omits some of them. The table includes tens of thousands of clones, roughly 89% detected once. Source: peripheral blood, taken on day 0 of AZD1222 vaccination. The receptors shown here come from an adult in good health. CDR3s include the opening cysteine and the closing phenylalanine or tryptophan. Fields, in order: V gene, J gene, D gene, clone size, CDR3 DNA, CDR3 protein. D genes are given only for firm matches. Expanded clones get a size class; other rows say once, few or many, or leave the size out.

>TRBV3-1/TRBV3-2|TRBJ1-1|TRBD1|once
TGTGCCAGCAAGGGGACAGGGGCTCACACTGAAGCTTTCTTT
CASKGTGAHTEAFF
>TRBV6-5|TRBJ1-6|TRBD1|.
TGTGCCAGCACGTTTGGACAGGGTGGTAATTCACCCCTCCACTTT
CASTFGQGGNSPLHF
>TRBV5-5|TRBJ1-6|.|.
TGTGCCAGCAGCTTGGGGACGGCCCGGGGTTCACCCCTCCACTTT
CASSLGTARGSPLHF
>TRBV5-1|TRBJ2-5|.|.
TGCGCCAGCAGCTCGGGCAGGGTGTCGGAGACCCAGTACTTC
CASSSGRVSETQYF
>TRBV7-6|TRBJ2-7|TRBD2|.
TGTGCCAGCAGCCCCGGGGCTAGCGGGACCTACGAGCAGTACTTC
CASSPGASGTYEQYF
>TRBV5-3|TRBJ1-5|.|.
TGTGCCAGTCTACCGGGCCTCCATCAGCCCCAGCATTTT
CASLPGLHQPQHF
>TRBV9|TRBJ2-3|TRBD2|.
TGTGCCAGCAGTAGTGCGGGGGGTTACACAGATACGCAGTATTTT
CASSSAGGYTDTQYF
>TRBV19|TRBJ1-2|.|.
TGTGCCAGTAGTATGGAGACCCCAGGGACTCCGGACGGTCTAAGCGGCTACACCTTC
CASSMETPGTPDGLSGYTF
>TRBV10-1|TRBJ2-7|.|.
TGCGCCAGCAGTGATGGCGGGACCGGCTACGAGCAGTACTTC
CASSDGGTGYEQYF
>TRBV27|TRBJ1-5|.|.
TGTGCCAGCAGCCGGTTTAGCAATCAGCCCCAGCATTTT
CASSRFSNQPQHF
>TRBV7-9|TRBJ1-2|.|.
TGTGCCAGCAGCTCGCACCAAGCGGAGGGCTACACCTTC
CASSSHQAEGYTF
>TRBV6-1|TRBJ1-5|TRBD1|.
TGTGCCAGCAGTGAAGGACAGGGCTACAATCAGCCCCAGCATTTT
CASSEGQGYNQPQHF
>TRBV7-9|TRBJ2-3|TRBD2|.
TGTGCCAGCAGCCCCCGGACTAGCGGGGAAGATACGCAGTATTTT
CASSPRTSGEDTQYF
>TRBV19|TRBJ2-1|.|.
TGTGCCAGTAGTTACGGGAATGAGCAGTTCTTC
CASSYGNEQFF
>TRBV7-9|TRBJ2-5|.|once
TGTGCCAGCAGCTTACAGGTTGCAAGGGCCCAGTACTTC
CASSLQVARAQYF
>TRBV2|TRBJ1-5|.|.
TGTGCCAGCAGAGCCGCGACAGTGGGGAGCAATCAGCCCCAGCATTTT
CASRAATVGSNQPQHF
>TRBV10-3|TRBJ2-2|.|.
TGTGCCATCAGTGAACGTGGGGGGTCCGGGGAGCTGTTTTTT
CAISERGGSGELFF
>TRBV2|TRBJ1-2|.|.
TGTGCCAGCAGTGAACCCGGGACACTCTATGGCTACACCTTC
CASSEPGTLYGYTF
>TRBV6-1|TRBJ1-1|.|once
TGTGCCAGCAGTGATGATCAGGGACTGAACACTGAAGCTTTCTTT
CASSDDQGLNTEAFF
>TRBV7-6|TRBJ1-4|.|.
TGTGCCAGCAGCTTAGGGTCAGGGGTGAATAATGAAAAACTGTTTTTT
CASSLGSGVNNEKLFF
>TRBV12-3/TRBV12-4|TRBJ2-3|.|few
TGTGCCAGCAGTCTTCGGACCTCGGAGCGGTATTTT
CASSLRTSERYF
>TRBV6-5|TRBJ1-6|.|.
TGTGCCAGCAGTTCTTCAAGGAGCTCCTATAATTCACCCCTCCACTTT
CASSSSRSSYNSPLHF
>TRBV3-1/TRBV3-2|TRBJ1-5|.|.
TGTGCCAGCAGCCAGAGTAGCAATCAGCCCCAGCATTTT
CASSQSSNQPQHF
>TRBV2|TRBJ1-1|.|.
TGTGCCAGCAGGGACAGCCAGGTGAACACTGAAGCTTTCTTT
CASRDSQVNTEAFF
>TRBV2|TRBJ1-4|TRBD1|.
TGTGCCAGCAGTGAATATGGGACAGAGTTAGAAAAACTGTTTTTT
CASSEYGTELEKLFF
>TRBV7-9|TRBJ2-3|.|.
TGTGCCAGCAGCTTAGCTGCCGGGAATACGCAGTATTTT
CASSLAAGNTQYF
>TRBV3-1/TRBV3-2|TRBJ2-7|TRBD2|.
TGTGCCAGCAGCCGGACCCTAGCGGGGGGAACATACGAGCAGTACTTC
CASSRTLAGGTYEQYF
>TRBV2|TRBJ1-1|TRBD1|.
TGTGCCAGCAGTCGGCCAGGGGGGGGTCCCGTCACTGAAGCTTTCTTT
CASSRPGGGPVTEAFF
>TRBV19|TRBJ1-5|.|once
TGTGCCAGTAGTATTATTCGGGTTAGCAATCAGCCCCAGCATTTT
CASSIIRVSNQPQHF
>TRBV30|TRBJ1-6|.|.
TGTGCCTGGGGGGCAGATTGGCCCCTCCACTTT
CAWGADWPLHF
>TRBV9|TRBJ1-6|.|.
TGTGCCAGCAGCGCCCATTTGGGGACACCCCTCCACTTT
CASSAHLGTPLHF
>TRBV18|TRBJ1-1|TRBD1|.
TGTGCCAGCTCACCGGGACAGGGGGCGGACACTGAAGCTTTCTTT
CASSPGQGADTEAFF
>TRBV10-3|TRBJ2-2|TRBD2|.
TGTGCCATCAGTGCCTCCGGGACTAGCGGGGGCCAGAACACCGGGGAGCTGTTTTTT
CAISASGTSGGQNTGELFF
>TRBV29-1|TRBJ2-2|.|.
TGCAGCGTTGACTGGACGGCCGGCGGGGAGCTGTTTTTT
CSVDWTAGGELFF
>TRBV19|TRBJ1-4|.|.
TGTGCCAGTAGTGGTGGTGGCGGGCGGAACGAAAAACTGTTTTTT
CASSGGGGRNEKLFF
>TRBV27|TRBJ1-1|TRBD1|.
TGTGCCAGCAGTCAACGACAGGGGGCGCCGGGGACTGAAGCTTTCTTT
CASSQRQGAPGTEAFF
>TRBV5-1|TRBJ1-2|TRBD1|.
TGCGCCAGCAGACCAGCTGACAGGGTTCACTATGGCTACACCTTC
CASRPADRVHYGYTF
>TRBV6-1|TRBJ1-5|TRBD1|.
TGTGCCAGCAGTGAACTCCCTACAGGGGGCGGGCAGCCCCAGCATTTT
CASSELPTGGGQPQHF
>TRBV18|TRBJ1-2|.|.
TGTGCCAGCTCACCTCGAACGGATAATCCCCACGGCTACACCTTC
CASSPRTDNPHGYTF
>TRBV3-1/TRBV3-2|TRBJ1-1|.|.
TGTGCCAGCAGCCAACGCAGGGATACTGAAGCTTTCTTT
CASSQRRDTEAFF
>TRBV3-1/TRBV3-2|TRBJ2-5|.|.
TGTGCCAGCAGCCATGACCGTGAGGAGACCCAGTACTTC
CASSHDREETQYF
>TRBV3-1/TRBV3-2|TRBJ1-1|.|.
TGTGCCAGCAGCCGTCTTGGAGGGCGGTTGAACACTGAAGCTTTCTTT
CASSRLGGRLNTEAFF
>TRBV2|TRBJ2-1|TRBD2|.
TGTGCCAGCAGTGATAGAGCGGGGAGGTTCAATGAGCAGTTCTTC
CASSDRAGRFNEQFF